This TCR beta chain appears in the sequencing data of a study of beta chain features in type 1 diabetes. The CDR3 runs to 15 residues. With V trimmed by 6 bases and J by 9 bases, 14 bases remained unmatched. Per the germline V gene, CDR1 is SGHTA and CDR2 is FQGNSA. General study findings and limits: Fewer insertions but more deletions were seen at VDJ junctions in type 1 diabetes patients.

As concerns this clone: Its target is not known.

Expressed TCRB transcripts were sequenced after all isolated RNA was converted to cDNA. The protocol was immunoSEQ multiplex PCR, while the TCRdb copy is restricted to in-frame clones and leaves out a portion. The sample holds about 160,000 clones; less than 9.5% are singletons and the top ten take around 2.5%. This clonotype was sampled from a woman aged 18-29 years in good health. Sample: central memory CD4+ T cells from blood. The J gene is TRBJ2-1, the V gene TRBV7-2, with 7 bases fitting TRBD2. The CDR3, as DNA: TGTGCCAGCAGAACGGGGGGAGGGACCTTCACTGAGCAGTTCTTC. It yields the protein CASRTGGGTFTEQFF.